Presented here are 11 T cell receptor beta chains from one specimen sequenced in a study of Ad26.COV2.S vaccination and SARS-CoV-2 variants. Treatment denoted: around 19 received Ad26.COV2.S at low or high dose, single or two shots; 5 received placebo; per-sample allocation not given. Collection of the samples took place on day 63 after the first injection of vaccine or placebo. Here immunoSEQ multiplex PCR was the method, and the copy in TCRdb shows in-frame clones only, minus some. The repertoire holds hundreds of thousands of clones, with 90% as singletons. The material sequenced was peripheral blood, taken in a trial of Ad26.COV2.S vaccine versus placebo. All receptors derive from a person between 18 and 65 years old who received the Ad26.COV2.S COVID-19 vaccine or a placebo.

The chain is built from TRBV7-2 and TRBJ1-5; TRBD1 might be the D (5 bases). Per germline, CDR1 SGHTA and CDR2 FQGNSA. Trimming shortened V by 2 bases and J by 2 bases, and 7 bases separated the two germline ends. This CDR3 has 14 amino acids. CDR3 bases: TGTGCCAGCAGCTTAAGGGACCGCAATCAGCCCCAGCATTTT. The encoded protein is CASSLRDRNQPQHF. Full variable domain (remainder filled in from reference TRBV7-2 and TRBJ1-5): GAGVSQSPSNKVTEKGKDVELRCDPISGHTALYWYRQSLGQGLEFLIYFQGNSAPDKSGLPSDRFSAERTGGSVSTLTIQRTQQEDSAVYLCASSLRDRNQPQHFGDGTRLSIL.

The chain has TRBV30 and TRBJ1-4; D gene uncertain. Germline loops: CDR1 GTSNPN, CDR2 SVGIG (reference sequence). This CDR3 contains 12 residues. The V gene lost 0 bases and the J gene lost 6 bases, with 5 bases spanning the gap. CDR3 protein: CAWSVLDEKLFF. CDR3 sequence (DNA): TGTGCCTGGAGTGTACTAGATGAAAAACTGTTTTTT.

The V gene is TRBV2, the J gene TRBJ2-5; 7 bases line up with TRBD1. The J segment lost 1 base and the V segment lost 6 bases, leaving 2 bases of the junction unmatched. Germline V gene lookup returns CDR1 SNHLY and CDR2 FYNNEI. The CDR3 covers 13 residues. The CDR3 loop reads CASSGTVQETQYF. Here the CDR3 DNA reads TGTGCCAGCAGCGGGACAGTCCAAGAGACCCAGTACTTC.

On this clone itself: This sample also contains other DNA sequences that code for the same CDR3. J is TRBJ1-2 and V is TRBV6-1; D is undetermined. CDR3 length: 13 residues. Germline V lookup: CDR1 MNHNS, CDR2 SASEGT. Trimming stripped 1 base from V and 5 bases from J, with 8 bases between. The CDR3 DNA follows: TGTGCCAGCAGTGAAGGGACCGCGTATGGCTACACCTTC. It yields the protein CASSEGTAYGYTF.

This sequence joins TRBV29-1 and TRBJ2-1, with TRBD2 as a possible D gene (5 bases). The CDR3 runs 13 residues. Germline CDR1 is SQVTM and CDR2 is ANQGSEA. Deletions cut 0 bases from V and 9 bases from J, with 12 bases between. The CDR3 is CSVEELERGEQFF. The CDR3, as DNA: TGCAGCGTTGAAGAACTGGAACGGGGTGAGCAGTTCTTC.

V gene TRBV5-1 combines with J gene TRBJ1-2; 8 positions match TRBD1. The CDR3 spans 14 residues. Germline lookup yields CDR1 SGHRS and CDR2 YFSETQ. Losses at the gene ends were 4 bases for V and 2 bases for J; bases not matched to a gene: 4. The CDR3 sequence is CASSPNRGNYGYTF. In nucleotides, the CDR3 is TGCGCCAGCAGCCCCAACAGGGGGAACTATGGCTACACCTTC.

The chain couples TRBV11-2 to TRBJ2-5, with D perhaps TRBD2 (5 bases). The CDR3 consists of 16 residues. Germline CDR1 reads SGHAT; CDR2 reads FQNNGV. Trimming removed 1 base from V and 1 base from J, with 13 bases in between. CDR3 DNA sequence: TGTGCCAGCAGCTTAGGAGCTAGCCCTCTCCAAGAGACCCAGTACTTC. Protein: CASSLGASPLQETQYF.

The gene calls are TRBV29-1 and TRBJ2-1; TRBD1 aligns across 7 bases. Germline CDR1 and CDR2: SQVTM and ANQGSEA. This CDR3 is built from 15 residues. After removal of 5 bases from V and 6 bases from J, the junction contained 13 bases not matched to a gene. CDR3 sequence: CSVLGSKDRINEQFF. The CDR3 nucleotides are TGCAGCGTTCTGGGCTCGAAGGACAGGATCAATGAGCAGTTCTTC.

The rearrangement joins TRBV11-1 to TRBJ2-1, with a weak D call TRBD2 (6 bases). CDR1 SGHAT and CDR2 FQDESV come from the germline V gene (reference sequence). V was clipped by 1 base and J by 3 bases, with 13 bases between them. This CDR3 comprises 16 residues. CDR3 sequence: CASSLVGGERYNEQFF. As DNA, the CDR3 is TGTGCCAGCAGCTTAGTGGGGGGAGAGCGCTACAATGAGCAGTTCTTC.

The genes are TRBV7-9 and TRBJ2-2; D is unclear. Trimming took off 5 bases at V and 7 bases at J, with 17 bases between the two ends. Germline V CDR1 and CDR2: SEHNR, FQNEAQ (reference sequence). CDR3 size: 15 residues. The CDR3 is CASSPQSAWDGELFF. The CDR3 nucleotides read TGTGCCAGCAGCCCTCAAAGCGCCTGGGACGGGGAGCTGTTTTTT.

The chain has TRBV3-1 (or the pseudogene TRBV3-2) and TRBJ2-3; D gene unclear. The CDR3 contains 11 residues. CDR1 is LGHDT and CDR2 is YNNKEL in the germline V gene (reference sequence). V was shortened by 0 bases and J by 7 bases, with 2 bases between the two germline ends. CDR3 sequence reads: CASSQENTQYF. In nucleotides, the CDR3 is TGTGCCAGCAGCCAAGAGAATACGCAGTATTTT.